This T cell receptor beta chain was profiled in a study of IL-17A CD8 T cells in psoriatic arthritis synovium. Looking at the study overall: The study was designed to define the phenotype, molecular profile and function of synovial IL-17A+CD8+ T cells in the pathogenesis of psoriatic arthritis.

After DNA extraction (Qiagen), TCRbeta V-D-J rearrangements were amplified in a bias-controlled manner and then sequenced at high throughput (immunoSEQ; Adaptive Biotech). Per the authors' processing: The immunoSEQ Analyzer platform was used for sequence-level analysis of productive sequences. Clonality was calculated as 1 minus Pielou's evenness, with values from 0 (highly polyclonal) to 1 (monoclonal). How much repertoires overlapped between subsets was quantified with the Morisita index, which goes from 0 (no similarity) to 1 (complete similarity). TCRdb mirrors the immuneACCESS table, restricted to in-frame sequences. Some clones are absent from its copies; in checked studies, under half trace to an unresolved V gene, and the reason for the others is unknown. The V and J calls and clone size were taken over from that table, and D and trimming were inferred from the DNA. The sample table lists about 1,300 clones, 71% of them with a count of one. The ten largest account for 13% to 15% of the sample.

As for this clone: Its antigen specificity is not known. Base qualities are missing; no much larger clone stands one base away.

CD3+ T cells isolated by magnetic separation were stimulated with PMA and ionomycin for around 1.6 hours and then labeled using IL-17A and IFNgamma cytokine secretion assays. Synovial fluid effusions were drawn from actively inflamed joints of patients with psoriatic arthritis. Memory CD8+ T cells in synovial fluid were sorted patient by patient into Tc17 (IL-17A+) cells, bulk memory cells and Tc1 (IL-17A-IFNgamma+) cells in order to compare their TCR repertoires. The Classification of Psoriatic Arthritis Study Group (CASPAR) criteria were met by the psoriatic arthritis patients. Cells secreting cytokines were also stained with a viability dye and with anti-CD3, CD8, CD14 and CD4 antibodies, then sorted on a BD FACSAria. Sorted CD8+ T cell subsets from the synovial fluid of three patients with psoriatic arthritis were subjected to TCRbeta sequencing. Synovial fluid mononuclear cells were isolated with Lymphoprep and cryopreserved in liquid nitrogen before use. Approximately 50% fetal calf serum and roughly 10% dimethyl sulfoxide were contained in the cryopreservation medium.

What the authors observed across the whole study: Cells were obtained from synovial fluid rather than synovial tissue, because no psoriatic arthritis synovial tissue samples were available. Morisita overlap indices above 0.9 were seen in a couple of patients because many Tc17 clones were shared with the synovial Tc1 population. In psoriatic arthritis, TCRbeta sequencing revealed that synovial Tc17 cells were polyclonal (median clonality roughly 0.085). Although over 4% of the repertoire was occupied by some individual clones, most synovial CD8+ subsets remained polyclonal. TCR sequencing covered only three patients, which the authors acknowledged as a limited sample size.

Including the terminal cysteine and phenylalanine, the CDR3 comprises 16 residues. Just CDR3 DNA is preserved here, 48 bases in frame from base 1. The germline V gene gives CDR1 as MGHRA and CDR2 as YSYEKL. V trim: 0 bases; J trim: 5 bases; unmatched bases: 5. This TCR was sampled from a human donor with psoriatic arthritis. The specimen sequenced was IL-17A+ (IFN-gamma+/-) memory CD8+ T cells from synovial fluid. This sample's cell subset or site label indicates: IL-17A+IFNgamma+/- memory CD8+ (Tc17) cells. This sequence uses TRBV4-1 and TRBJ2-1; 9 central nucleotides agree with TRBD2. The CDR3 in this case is CASSQDLAGWDNEQFF. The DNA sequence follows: TGCGCCAGCAGCCAAGATCTAGCGGGGTGGGACAATGAGCAGTTCTTC.